This T cell receptor (beta chain) is drawn from a study of beta chain features in type 1 diabetes. Study results and limitations: When Type 1 diabetes patients were examined, their TCRB CDR3s proved moderately but significantly shorter in all four CD4+ subsets. A pattern of fewer insertions and more deletions at VDJ junctions was seen in type 1 diabetes patients.

A sort by CD45RO/CCR7/CD25/CD127/CD95/CD27 yielded CD4+ naive, central memory, regulatory and stem cell-like memory cells. Comments on this clone: Its antigen is as yet unknown.

The length of the CDR3 is 12 residues. Deletions cut 2 bases from V and 16 bases from J, with 12 bases between. CDR1 and CDR2 from the germline V gene are SEHNR and FQNEAQ (reference sequence). Of the isolated RNA, all was reverse transcribed, and so the sequenced material was expressed TCRB transcripts. Libraries were prepared by immunoSEQ multiplex PCR; TCRdb keeps only in-frame clonotypes and omits some of them. The data show about 44,000 clones, roughly 68% seen once. Sequenced material: Tregs from blood. The receptor's source is a woman under 30 with type 1 diabetes. The V and J genes are TRBV7-9 and TRBJ1-6; unclear D gene. CDR3 region: CASSLIGSLLHF. The DNA of the CDR3 is TGTGCCAGCAGCTTAATAGGGAGTCTGCTCCACTTT.